This is a list of T cell receptor beta chains from one sample in a study of blood T cell repertoires in COVID-19. Sequenced by immunoSEQ multiplex PCR; TCRdb stores in-frame clones only, minus some. The sample yields under 300,000 clones, approximately 90% seen once. Sequencing was carried out using PBMCs or T cells enriched from blood (not recorded which). All receptors derive from a woman under 30 who had recovered from COVID-19. CDR3s include the opening cysteine and the closing phenylalanine or tryptophan. A D gene is named only where the DNA matches it firmly. The size entry is marked missing in some rows and otherwise reads once, few, many or a size class.

TGTGCCAGCAGCCGCACGGGGAGTGGTGAAAAACTGTTTTTT,CASSRTGSGEKLFF,TRBJ1-4,-,TRBV5-6,-
TGTGCCAGCACCCGGGACAGGGGGCGCCGCGAGCAGTACTTC,CASTRDRGRREQYF,TRBJ2-7,-,TRBV11-2,TRBD1
TGTGCCAGCAGCGTAGGTTTAGCGAGCGGGATTCACGAGCAGTACTTC,CASSVGLASGIHEQYF,TRBJ2-7,once,TRBV9,TRBD2
TGTGCCACCAGTGATCCGGGGACAGAGTCCTACAATGAGCAGTTCTTC,CATSDPGTESYNEQFF,TRBJ2-1,once,TRBV24-1,TRBD1
TGTGCCAGCAGTGAGGGACAGGGTGGTAATCAGCCCCAGCATTTT,CASSEGQGGNQPQHF,TRBJ1-5,-,TRBV28,TRBD1
TGTGCCAGCAGTCGAACAGGTGGTGAGCAGTTCTTC,CASSRTGGEQFF,TRBJ2-1,-,TRBV7-3,-
TGTGCCAGCAGCTTAGAGGGAGCGGTAGATACGCAGTATTTT,CASSLEGAVDTQYF,TRBJ2-3,-,TRBV7-3,-
TGTGCCAGCAGCTTAGCGCGTGGCGGGGGGTCCCCAGATACGCAGTATTTT,CASSLARGGGSPDTQYF,TRBJ2-3,-,TRBV7-9,TRBD2
TGTGCCAGCAGTCCCCACAGGGGGACTGAAGCTTTCTTT,CASSPHRGTEAFF,TRBJ1-1,-,TRBV6-5,TRBD1
TGTGCCAGCTCACCTATCAGACAGGGGGAGAACTACGAGCAGTACTTC,CASSPIRQGENYEQYF,TRBJ2-7,-,TRBV18,TRBD1
TGTGCCAGCAGCTTTACGGGTACTGAAGCTTTCTTT,CASSFTGTEAFF,TRBJ1-1,-,TRBV7-9,-
TGTGCCGACGGGGGGGGAGGGCATGGCTACACCTTC,CADGGGGHGYTF,TRBJ1-2,-,TRBV2,-
TGTGCCAGCAGCGAGTCAGGGGGTCAGCCCCAGCATTTT,CASSESGGQPQHF,TRBJ1-5,-,TRBV9,TRBD1
TGTGCCAGCAGCCAAGGGGGCCTTTTTCTCGATCAGCCCCAGCATTTT,CASSQGGLFLDQPQHF,TRBJ1-5,-,TRBV3-1/TRBV3-2,-
TGTGCCAGCAGTAGGACAGGGGAAGAGACCCAGTACTTC,CASSRTGEETQYF,TRBJ2-5,-,TRBV2,TRBD1
TGTGCCAGCATGCGGGGGTTTGGGAATCAGCCCCAGCATTTT,CASMRGFGNQPQHF,TRBJ1-5,-,TRBV6-5,-
TGTGCCAGTAGTATAGATCCCAGCGGGAGGGCAAACAATGAGCAGTTCTTC,CASSIDPSGRANNEQFF,TRBJ2-1,-,TRBV19,TRBD2
TGTGCCAGCAGCCAAGGAGCAGGGGACTATGGCTACACCTTC,CASSQGAGDYGYTF,TRBJ1-2,-,TRBV16,-
TGTGCCAGCAGCCGAAGCGGGGACTGGGGACTTAGGGACACTGAAGCTTTCTTT,CASSRSGDWGLRDTEAFF,TRBJ1-1,-,TRBV11-3,-
TGTGCCAGCAGGGGGGCGAGCCTCAACACTGAAGCTTTCTTT,CASRGASLNTEAFF,TRBJ1-1,-,TRBV6-5,-
TGTGCCAGCAGCGTAGCCGATTCAGCTAACTATGGCTACACCTTC,CASSVADSANYGYTF,TRBJ1-2,-,TRBV9,-
TGTGCCAGCTCACCGGAGAGAGACAGGGCCGAGCAGTACTTC,CASSPERDRAEQYF,TRBJ2-7,-,TRBV18,TRBD1
TGTGCCAGCAAGGAACTAGCGGGGGAATCCTACGAGCAGTACTTC,CASKELAGESYEQYF,TRBJ2-7,-,TRBV6-5,TRBD2
TGTGCCAGCAGCTCCCGACAGGGGAGGTTTAACGAGCAGTACTTC,CASSSRQGRFNEQYF,TRBJ2-7,-,TRBV5-4,TRBD1
TGTGCCAGCAGCCAAGATCACCCAATCGGGGGCTACACCTTC,CASSQDHPIGGYTF,TRBJ1-2,-,TRBV4-2,-
TGTGCCAGCAGCTTAGTATTTACGGGACAGGGGGTGGGCGGCTACACCTTC,CASSLVFTGQGVGGYTF,TRBJ1-2,-,TRBV7-8,TRBD1
TGTGCCAGCAGCTATGAGCGGGGGGGAGTAGATACGCAGTATTTT,CASSYERGGVDTQYF,TRBJ2-3,-,TRBV7-9,TRBD2
TGCGCCAGCACTCCGAGGGTAGCGGGGGGACGCGCGGCGAGCGCCCAGTACTTC,CASTPRVAGGRAASAQYF,TRBJ2-5,-,TRBV4-1,TRBD2
TGCAGTGCTAGTTACCGGGAGACCCAGTACTTC,CSASYRETQYF,TRBJ2-5,-,TRBV20-1,-
TGTGCCAGCAGTTACTTCTCCACTGAAGCTTTCTTT,CASSYFSTEAFF,TRBJ1-1,-,TRBV6-2/TRBV6-3,-
TGTGCCAGCAGGAGAGGGGGGACCCAGTACTTC,CASRRGGTQYF,TRBJ2-5,-,TRBV7-2,-
TGTGCCAGCAGTGAACGGGGCTACGAGCAGTACTTC,CASSERGYEQYF,TRBJ2-7,-,TRBV6-1,-
TGTGCCACCAGCAAGGCCCTGGAGTTAAATGAAAAACTGTTTTTT,CATSKALELNEKLFF,TRBJ1-4,-,TRBV15,-
TGTGCCAGCAGTTACTCGAGGTTAAGGGGGCCTGAAGCTTTCTTT,CASSYSRLRGPEAFF,TRBJ1-1,-,TRBV6-2/TRBV6-3,TRBD1
TGTGCCAGCAGTGGGGGCGGCAGGGGACGCACTGAAGCTTTCTTT,CASSGGGRGRTEAFF,TRBJ1-1,-,TRBV28,-
TGTGCCAGTAGTCTAGGACCGCCCAGGGACACTGAAGCTTTCTTT,CASSLGPPRDTEAFF,TRBJ1-1,-,TRBV19,-
TGTGCCAGCAGTGAAGGAGGGGGCTCTGGAAACACCATATATTTT,CASSEGGGSGNTIYF,TRBJ1-3,-,TRBV6-1,-
TGTGCCAGCAGCCAGGATGCCGGGGACTCCCAATCTCCCTACGAGCAGTACTTC,CASSQDAGDSQSPYEQYF,TRBJ2-7,-,TRBV4-2,-
TGTGCCAGCAGCTCCCCAGGGTTTGAAGCTTTCTTT,CASSSPGFEAFF,TRBJ1-1,-,TRBV11-2,-
TGTGCCAGCAGCTCCGGACAGCGAGACAATGAGCAGTTCTTC,CASSSGQRDNEQFF,TRBJ2-1,-,TRBV7-2,-
TGTGCCAGCAGCGTTAGACAGGTCCTCTTC,CASSVRQVLF,TRBJ1-2,-,TRBV7-9,-
TGTGCCAGCTCACCAAGGACAATGGGGTCCTATGAGCAGTTCTTC,CASSPRTMGSYEQFF,TRBJ2-1,-,TRBV18,-
TGTGCCAGTAGTACCGTTAGCGGGTCCACCTACAATGAGCAGTTCTTC,CASSTVSGSTYNEQFF,TRBJ2-1,-,TRBV19,TRBD2
TGTGCCAGCCGGACTAGCGGGAACCAAGAGACCCAGTACTTC,CASRTSGNQETQYF,TRBJ2-5,-,TRBV28,TRBD2
TGTGCCAGTAGTATTTCGTCCAGGGGGTCCTACGAGCAGTACTTC,CASSISSRGSYEQYF,TRBJ2-7,-,TRBV19,TRBD1
TGTGCCAGCAGCCCCTCTACGCGGGGGGAGGAGACCCAGTACTTC,CASSPSTRGEETQYF,TRBJ2-5,-,TRBV11-2,TRBD2
TGTGCCAGTAGTAAGGGGGTAGGGGGCGAAGGAAACACTGAAGCTTTCTTT,CASSKGVGGEGNTEAFF,TRBJ1-1,-,TRBV19,TRBD1
TGCGCCAGCAGCTTGTCGGCGAAATCTAGCTATGGCTACACCTTC,CASSLSAKSSYGYTF,TRBJ1-2,-,TRBV5-1,-
TGTGCCAGCAGCCAAGTCGGGCGGGGGCCCCTCCACTTT,CASSQVGRGPLHF,TRBJ1-6,-,TRBV3-1/TRBV3-2,-
TGTGCCAGCAGCTTCGGGACAGGAGGGAATGAGCAGTTCTTC,CASSFGTGGNEQFF,TRBJ2-1,-,TRBV7-6,TRBD1
TGTGCCAGTAGGGCGTGGAGCTCTGGAAACACCATATATTTT,CASRAWSSGNTIYF,TRBJ1-3,-,TRBV19,-
TGTGCCAGCAGATCAACAGGGGCGGAAGGCTACACCTTC,CASRSTGAEGYTF,TRBJ1-2,-,TRBV6-5,TRBD1
TGCGCCAGCAGCTTGGAACAGGCGGCTGGAAACACCATATATTTT,CASSLEQAAGNTIYF,TRBJ1-3,-,TRBV5-1,-